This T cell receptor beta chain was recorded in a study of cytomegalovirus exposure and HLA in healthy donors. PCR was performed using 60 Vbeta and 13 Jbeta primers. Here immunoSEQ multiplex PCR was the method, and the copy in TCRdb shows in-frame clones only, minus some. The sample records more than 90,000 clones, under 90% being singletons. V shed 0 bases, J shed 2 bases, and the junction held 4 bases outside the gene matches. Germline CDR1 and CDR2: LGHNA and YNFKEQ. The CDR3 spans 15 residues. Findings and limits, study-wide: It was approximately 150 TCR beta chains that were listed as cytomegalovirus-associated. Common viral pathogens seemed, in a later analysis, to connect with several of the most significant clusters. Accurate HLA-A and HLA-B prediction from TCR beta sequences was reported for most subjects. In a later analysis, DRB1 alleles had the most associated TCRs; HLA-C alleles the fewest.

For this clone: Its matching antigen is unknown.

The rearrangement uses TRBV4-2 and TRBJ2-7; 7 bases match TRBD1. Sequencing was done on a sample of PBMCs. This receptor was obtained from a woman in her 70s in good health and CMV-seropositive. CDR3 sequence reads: CASSQEVQGAYEQYF. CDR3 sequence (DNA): TGTGCCAGCAGCCAAGAAGTGCAGGGGGCCTACGAGCAGTACTTC.